Listed below are T cell receptor beta chains from one sample, sequenced in a study of blood T cell repertoires in COVID-19. Clones were read by immunoSEQ multiplex PCR, and TCRdb kept only the in-frame ones, dropping some. Of hundreds of thousands of clones listed, around nine tenths are singletons. The sample comprised PBMCs or T cells enriched from blood (not recorded which). These receptors were taken from a man between 60 and 75 years old who had recovered from COVID-19. CDR3s leave out the opening cysteine and the closing phenylalanine or tryptophan. The order of the fields is J gene, V gene, clone size, CDR3 protein. Only some rows state a clone size, as once, few, many or a class for expanded clones.

J: TRBJ1-4
V: TRBV18
size: few
CDR3: ASGSGLATNEKLF

J: TRBJ2-1
V: TRBV11-3
size: once
CDR3: ATSDGASGNNEQF

J: TRBJ1-2
V: TRBV2
size: once
CDR3: ASSDGGAGYGYT

J: TRBJ1-2
V: TRBV6-5
size: .
CDR3: ASSSDSSIYGYT

J: TRBJ2-3
V: TRBV19
size: .
CDR3: ASRAGGLGDTQY

J: TRBJ2-1
V: TRBV27
size: .
CDR3: ASSLLSSGRREQF

J: TRBJ2-3
V: TRBV11-3
size: .
CDR3: ASSFLPGDGRGDTQY

J: TRBJ1-3
V: TRBV5-4
size: .
CDR3: ASSLWQGNTIY

J: TRBJ2-1
V: TRBV7-2
size: .
CDR3: ASSLGPEQF

J: TRBJ1-5
V: TRBV19
size: .
CDR3: ASMDIASNQPQH

J: TRBJ1-5
V: TRBV6-5
size: .
CDR3: ASSQGMSNQPQH

J: TRBJ1-1
V: TRBV3-1/TRBV3-2
size: once
CDR3: ASSQDWGQGQAF

J: TRBJ2-1
V: TRBV7-9
size: .
CDR3: ASSLWAPPDNEQF